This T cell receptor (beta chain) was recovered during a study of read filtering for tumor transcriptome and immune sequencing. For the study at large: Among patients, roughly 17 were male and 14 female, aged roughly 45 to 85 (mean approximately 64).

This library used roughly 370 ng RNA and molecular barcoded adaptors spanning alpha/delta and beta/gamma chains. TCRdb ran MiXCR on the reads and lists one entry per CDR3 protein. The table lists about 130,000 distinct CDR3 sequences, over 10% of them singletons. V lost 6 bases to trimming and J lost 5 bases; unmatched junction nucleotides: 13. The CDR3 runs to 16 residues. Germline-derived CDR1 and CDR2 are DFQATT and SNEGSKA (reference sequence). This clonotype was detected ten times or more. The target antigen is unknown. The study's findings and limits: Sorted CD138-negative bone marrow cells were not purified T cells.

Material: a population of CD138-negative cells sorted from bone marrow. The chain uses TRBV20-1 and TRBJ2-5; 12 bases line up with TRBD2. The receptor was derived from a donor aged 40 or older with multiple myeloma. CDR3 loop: CSANPLAGGPRETQYF. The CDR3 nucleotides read TGCAGTGCAAACCCGCTAGCGGGAGGGCCCCGCGAGACCCAGTACTTC.